This TCR beta chain was recovered during a study of T cells in Graves' hyperthyroidism and ophthalmopathy. RNA transcripts were the template for amplifying TCR beta CDR3 regions. During a first-round RT-PCR of the TCR CDR3, the HTBI primer set was used. TCRdb re-derived calls from the multiplex PCR reads in MiXCR, one entry per CDR3 protein. The data show approximately 32,000 distinct CDR3 sequences, with roughly 49% seen just once and about 6% held by the top ten. From approximately 9.5 ml of fresh peripheral blood, PBMCs were isolated. The germline V gene has CDR1 WNHNN and CDR2 SYGVQD (reference sequence). V trimming: 0 bases; J trimming: 3 bases; junction bases outside the gene matches: 2. The CDR3 sequence is 14 residues long.

Specimen: blood. This clonotype originated in a woman between 45 and 65 years old with Graves' hyperthyroidism that later progressed to Graves' ophthalmopathy. The rearrangement uses TRBV10-1 and TRBJ2-7, with 7 positions matching TRBD1. CDR3 bases: TGCGCCAGCAGTGAGTCGGGACAGATCTACGAGCAGTACTTC. It translates to CASSESGQIYEQYF.